This T cell receptor (beta chain) derives from a study of shared clonotypes between healthy human individuals. V was pared by 4 bases and J by 6 bases, with 7 bases of the junction left unmatched. This CDR3 spans 15 amino acids. Germline assignment: CDR1 MRHNA and CDR2 SNTAGT. Genomic DNA for unsorted samples, which was extracted with the QIAamp DNA Blood Mini kit, came from 85 million to 90 million PBMCs. Study-wide results and limits: Sample collection involved blood only; tissue repertoires are likely different. The small donor group covered limited genetic and exposure diversity.

Running of the assay took place at deep level. The table came from immunoSEQ multiplex PCR; TCRdb's copy has only in-frame clones and leaves some out. The table lists nearly 500,000 clones, 76% of them singletons. For this clone: No antigen is known for it.

This TCR came from a woman aged 40 to 55 in good health. Some clones in this sample may be carry-over from other donors' samples. The V and J genes are TRBV6-4 and TRBJ2-1; 9 bases agree with TRBD2. Sequenced material: PBMCs. CDR3 amino acids: CASSARAGGGNEQFF. DNA of the CDR3: TGTGCCAGCAGTGCCCGCGCGGGAGGGGGCAATGAGCAGTTCTTC.